The source of this TCR beta chain is a study of graft-versus-host responses after intestinal transplantation. Turning to the study itself: Tacrolimus and steroids were given for 2 to 4 years to all recipients after anti-thymocyte globulin induction.

Using immunoSEQ multiplex PCR, the repertoire was profiled, and TCRdb retains in-frame clones only, with some absent. The sample holds 90,000 to 95,000 clones, 90% to 95% seen once. The CDR3 is 15 amino acids. CDR1 SGDLS and CDR2 YYNGEE come from the germline V gene. V lost 6 bases and J 5 bases, leaving 20 bases between the germline ends. Study observations and caveats: Individuals who had graft-donor T cell macrochimerism had allografts that showed high graft-versus-host to host-versus-graft clonal ratios. Recipient marrow contained GvH clones, some of which appeared first in ileum or blood.

About this clone: Antigen unknown.

Sequenced here: unstimulated CD8+ T cells sorted from spleen or lymph node cells, sampled before intestinal transplant. The clonotype originates from a human donor who received an intestinal transplant. V gene TRBV9 combines with J gene TRBJ2-5; a weak D match, TRBD2 (7 bases). The CDR3: CASNPGTTGGETQYF. The CDR3 nucleotides are TGTGCCAGCAACCCCGGGACAACCGGGGGGGAGACCCAGTACTTC.